This TCR beta chain was found in a study of blood T cell repertoires in COVID-19. This clone was seen a few times. As processed by the authors: It was from reference gene primer amplification that nucleated cell counts were estimated. Data came from immunoSEQ multiplex PCR; TCRdb stores just in-frame clones and leaves some out. The V and J calls and clone size are taken from that table; D and trimming were inferred from the DNA. Of 120,000 or so clones in the sample, 85% to 90% are singletons; the top ten hold approximately 8.1%. This CDR3 has 17 residues. V lost 2 bases and J lost 0; bases outside the gene matches: 8. Germline CDR1 and CDR2: SGDLS and YYNGEE.

The chain uses TRBV9 and TRBJ2-1, with TRBD2 matching 7 bases. This clonotype was obtained from a man aged 45-60 years with acute or convalescent COVID-19. The sequencing sample was made of peripheral blood. CDR3 nucleotide sequence: TGTGCCAGCAGCGTTAATCCTAGCGGCGACTCCTACAATGAGCAGTTCTTC. Protein product: CASSVNPSGDSYNEQFF.